A selection of T cell receptor beta chains follows, all from one sample in a study of blood T cell repertoires in COVID-19. The table came from immunoSEQ multiplex PCR; TCRdb's copy has only in-frame clones and leaves some out. The sample carries some 26,000 clones, roughly 90% recorded once. The sample was peripheral blood. Receptors were obtained from a human donor in a cohort sampled during active COVID-19. Both conserved end residues are part of each CDR3. D genes are given only for firm matches. Some rows mark clone size as missing; the rest say once, few, many or name a class of expanded clone.

abundance	v_gene	j_gene	d_gene	CDR3nt	CDR3aa
NA	TRBV10-3	TRBJ2-3	NA	TGTGCCACCAGGGGGAGCGGGGCAGATACGCAGTATTTT	CATRGSGADTQYF
NA	TRBV27	TRBJ2-7	NA	TGTGCCAGCAGACTCCGGTCAAACTACTTCCACGAGCAGTACTTC	CASRLRSNYFHEQYF
NA	TRBV9	TRBJ2-4	TRBD1	TGTGCCAGCAGCGTAATGGGGACAGGGGGCCAGGACATTCAGTACTTC	CASSVMGTGGQDIQYF
NA	TRBV6-5	TRBJ1-5	NA	TGTGCCAGCAGTTACAGGGGTGATCAGCCCCAGCATTTT	CASSYRGDQPQHF
NA	TRBV3-1/TRBV3-2	TRBJ2-2	NA	TGTGCCAGCAGCCAAGCCAGGGCGGCCGGGGAGCTGTTTTTT	CASSQARAAGELFF
NA	TRBV6-6	TRBJ2-5	NA	TGTGCCAGCAGTTACTCGCGGGGCCAAGAGACCCAGTACTTC	CASSYSRGQETQYF
NA	TRBV25-1	TRBJ2-2	TRBD1	TGTGCCAGTAGCCCGTGGGACAGAAACACCGGGGAGCTGTTTTTT	CASSPWDRNTGELFF
NA	TRBV9	TRBJ1-1	TRBD1	TGTGCCAGCAGCGTGATAGACAGGGGGAACACTGAAGCTTTCTTT	CASSVIDRGNTEAFF
NA	TRBV28	TRBJ1-2	NA	TGTGCCAGCAGTTTTCGGGACTATGGCTACACCTTC	CASSFRDYGYTF
NA	TRBV7-9	TRBJ2-1	TRBD1	TGTGCCAGCAGCCCCAAGACAGGGGGCGGGGGGTATGAGCAGTTCTTC	CASSPKTGGGGYEQFF
NA	TRBV18	TRBJ1-1	NA	TGTGCCAGCTCACCACCGACTATTACTGAAGCTTTCTTT	CASSPPTITEAFF
NA	TRBV7-3	TRBJ2-2	TRBD2	TGTGCCAGCAGAGCGGGGGCCACGAACACCGGGGAGCTGTTTTTT	CASRAGATNTGELFF
NA	TRBV7-2	TRBJ2-7	NA	TGTGCCAGCAGCCCAGACACAGGATACCGCTCCTACGAGCAGTACTTC	CASSPDTGYRSYEQYF
NA	TRBV5-4	TRBJ1-4	TRBD1	TGTGCCAGCAGCTTCAACCGGGACAGGGGTACAACTAATGAAAAACTGTTTTTT	CASSFNRDRGTTNEKLFF
NA	TRBV6-5	TRBJ1-5	NA	TGTGCCAGCAGTTACTCGAGCGGCATTCAGCCCCAGCATTTT	CASSYSSGIQPQHF
NA	TRBV27	TRBJ1-5	NA	TGTGCCAGCCCTACCCAGCCCCAGCATTTT	CASPTQPQHF
NA	TRBV12-1	TRBJ1-3	NA	TGTGCCAGCAGCCTCAAACAGAACCGAAACACCATATATTTT	CASSLKQNRNTIYF
NA	TRBV18	TRBJ1-4	NA	TGTGCCAGCTCACGCGCTCTCGCGGATACTAATGAAAAACTGTTTTTT	CASSRALADTNEKLFF
NA	TRBV28	TRBJ1-5	NA	TGTGCCAGCAGTTCGTTAACTTATCAGCCCCAGCATTTT	CASSSLTYQPQHF
NA	TRBV7-2	TRBJ1-2	TRBD1	TGTGCCAGCAGCTTCCCCCGGACAGGGGGCGGCTCCAATTATTATGGCTACACCTTC	CASSFPRTGGGSNYYGYTF
NA	TRBV2	TRBJ1-2	TRBD1	TGTGCCAGCAGACAGGACAGGGGGGACTATGGCTACACCTTC	CASRQDRGDYGYTF
NA	TRBV5-1	TRBJ1-1	TRBD1	TGCGCCAGCAGCTTGGAACAGGGGGGAGTGAACACTGAAGCTTTCTTT	CASSLEQGGVNTEAFF
NA	TRBV28	TRBJ1-6	TRBD1	TGTGCCAGCAGTTTATCGGGGACAGGGAAGTACTTT	CASSLSGTGKYF
NA	TRBV29-1	TRBJ1-1	NA	TGCAGCGTTACCACTGCCCAGAACACTGAAGCTTTCTTT	CSVTTAQNTEAFF
NA	TRBV6-7	TRBJ1-4	TRBD1	TGTGCCAGCCGGGACAGATACCCCCCAACTAATGAAAAACTGTTTTTT	CASRDRYPPTNEKLFF
once	TRBV24-1	TRBJ2-3	NA	TGTGCCACCAGTGATTCTAGAAGTCTAGTAGATACGCAGTATTTT	CATSDSRSLVDTQYF
few	TRBV6-5	TRBJ1-2	NA	TGTGCCAGCAGTTACTCGATGGGCCGGGGTGGCTACACCTTC	CASSYSMGRGGYTF
NA	TRBV2	TRBJ1-2	TRBD1	TGTGCCAGCGTTTTAAGGGGGCAAAGCTATGGCTACACCTTC	CASVLRGQSYGYTF
NA	TRBV6-5	TRBJ1-3	TRBD1	TGTGCCAGCAGACAGGGGGCAGGAGGAAACACCATATATTTT	CASRQGAGGNTIYF